This T cell receptor beta chain stems from a study of glioma-infiltrating T cells after dendritic cell vaccination. The overall study: Autologous tumor lysate-pulsed dendritic cell vaccination was given between about 2003 and 2013.

All glioblastoma patients lacked an isocitrate dehydrogenase mutation. Primers: 60 V beta forward and 13 J beta reverse. The method was immunoSEQ multiplex PCR; TCRdb's version includes in-frame clones alone and lacks a portion of them. The sample has about 82,000 clones, 80% to 90% seen once; the top ten hold approximately 2.9%. This receptor was obtained from a human donor with glioblastoma. The sequences come from blood, collected before dendritic cell vaccination.

For the CDR3, the DNA is TGTGCCAGCAGTCGGGTCGGGGAGGGGGAGCAGTTCTTC. Amino acid sequence: CASSRVGEGEQFF. This chain joins TRBV25-1 and TRBJ2-1; 7 bases map to TRBD2. CDR1 is MGHDK and CDR2 is SYGVNS in the germline V gene. The CDR3 is 13 residues long. Germline trimming cut 5 bases from V and 10 bases from J; bases unmatched to any gene: 8.